These 9 T cell receptor beta chains share one sample of origin, sequenced in a study of control samples from healthy donors and cancer patients. Sequencing was performed with immunoSEQ multiplex PCR; in TCRdb, only in-frame clones are kept and a portion is missing. The sample includes 60,000 to 75,000 clones, 84% seen only once; the top ten take under 30%. Sample: blood. These receptor sequences come from a man aged 50-60 years in good health.

This clone has a handful of counts. The chain uses TRBV5-6 and TRBJ1-5; 9 nucleotides match TRBD1. CDR1 is SGHDT and CDR2 is YYEEEE in the germline V gene. V shed 3 bases, J shed 4 bases, and the junction held 2 bases outside the gene matches. This CDR3 has 14 residues. The CDR3 region has the DNA TGTGCCAGCAGCTGGACAGGGGATAATCAGCCCCAGCATTTT. Translation gives CASSWTGDNQPQHF.

The chain has TRBV15 and TRBJ2-1; 10 bases match TRBD2. Germline CDR1 and CDR2: LNHNV and YYDKDF (reference sequence). V shed 0 bases, J shed 8 bases, and the junction held 4 bases outside the gene matches. The CDR3 is made up of 15 amino acids. CDR3 residues: CATSRDSGRNHEQFF. For the CDR3, the DNA is TGTGCCACCAGCAGAGATAGCGGGAGGAACCATGAGCAGTTCTTC. Drawing the rest from reference TRBV15 and TRBJ2-1, the complete variable domain is DAMVIQNPRYQVTQFGKPVTLSCSQTLNHNVMYWYQQKSSQAPKLLFHYYDKDFNNEADTPDNFQSRRPNTSFCFLDIRSPGLGDTAMYLCATSRDSGRNHEQFFGPGTRLTVL.

This chain uses TRBV6-1 with TRBJ2-7; 7 nucleotides line up with TRBD1. V lost 4 bases and J lost 0; bases outside the gene matches: 9. CDR3 length: 16 amino acids. Germline-derived CDR1 and CDR2 are MNHNS and SASEGT. The CDR3 reads CASSVSGTVSSYEQYF. DNA for the CDR3: TGTGCCAGCAGTGTCTCCGGGACAGTGAGCTCCTACGAGCAGTACTTC.

This chain connects TRBV29-1 to TRBJ2-3; 11 bases agree with TRBD2. The CDR3 is 14 residues long. V was pared by 4 bases and J by 3 bases, with 3 bases of the junction left unmatched. Germline loops: CDR1 SQVTM, CDR2 ANQGSEA. The chain's CDR3 is CSVVPSGGTDTQYF. CDR3 nucleotide sequence: TGCAGCGTTGTTCCTAGCGGGGGGACAGATACGCAGTATTTT.

This clone was detected once. The chain combines TRBV5-1 with TRBJ2-5; D is unresolved. The V gene lost 0 bases and the J gene lost 2 bases, with 11 bases spanning the gap. Germline CDR1 is SGHRS and CDR2 is YFSETQ. This CDR3 has 15 amino acids. The CDR3 nucleotides are TGCGCCAGCAGCTTGGCCGGCCAGGAGCAAGAGACCCAGTACTTC. Its translation is CASSLAGQEQETQYF.

The chain carries TRBV6-5 and TRBJ1-2; no reliable D call. CDR1 is MNHEY, CDR2 SVGAGI, per germline. Trimming shortened V by 5 bases and J by 5 bases, and 12 bases separated the two germline ends. The length of the CDR3 is 13 residues. CDR3 nucleotide sequence: TGTGCCAGCAGTATTCATACCGCGTATGGCTACACCTTC. Its protein product is CASSIHTAYGYTF.

J is TRBJ2-2 and V is TRBV5-1, with D tentatively TRBD2 (7 bases). Germline CDR1 SGHRS, CDR2 YFSETQ. V lost 4 bases and J lost 0, with 13 bases in between. The CDR3 totals 16 residues. The CDR3 here is CASSPLGGANTGELFF. For the CDR3, the DNA is TGCGCCAGCAGCCCGTTAGGGGGGGCGAACACCGGGGAGCTGTTTTTT. The full variable domain, completed using reference TRBV5-1 and TRBJ2-2, is KAGVTQTPRYLIKTRGQQVTLSCSPISGHRSVSWYQQTPGQGLQFLFEYFSETQRNKGNFPGRFSGRQFSNSRSEMNVSTLELGDSALYLCASSPLGGANTGELFFGEGSRLTVL.

Here the CDR3 reads CAWSGGGRGQETQYF. The CDR3 nucleotides are TGTGCCTGGAGTGGCGGGGGGAGGGGGCAAGAGACCCAGTACTTC. The chain combines TRBV30 with TRBJ2-5; TRBD2 matches at 8 bases. The germline CDR1 and CDR2 sequences are GTSNPN and SVGIG (reference sequence). This CDR3 region has 15 residues. The V segment lost 1 base and the J segment 2 bases; nucleotides outside the gene matches: 6.

This clone was observed a handful of times. The rearrangement uses TRBV5-6 and TRBJ2-7; the D is unclear. Germline assignment: CDR1 SGHDT and CDR2 YYEEEE. V dropped 4 bases and J dropped 7 bases, with 21 bases sitting between them. This CDR3 has 15 residues. Here the CDR3 DNA reads TGTGCCAGCAGCCCCGTGGGCGAGACGCCGAGAGAGCAGTACTTC. It codes for CASSPVGETPREQYF.